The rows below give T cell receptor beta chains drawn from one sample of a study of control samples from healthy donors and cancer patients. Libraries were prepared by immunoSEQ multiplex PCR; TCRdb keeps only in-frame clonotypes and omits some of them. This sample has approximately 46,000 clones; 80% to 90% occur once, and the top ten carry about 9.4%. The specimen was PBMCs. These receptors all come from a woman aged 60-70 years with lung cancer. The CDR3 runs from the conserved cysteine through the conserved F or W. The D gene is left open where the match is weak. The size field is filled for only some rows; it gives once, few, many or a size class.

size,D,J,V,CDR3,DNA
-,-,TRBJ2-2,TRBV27,CASSFTAADTGELFF,TGTGCCAGCAGTTTTACCGCCGCGGACACCGGGGAGCTGTTTTTT
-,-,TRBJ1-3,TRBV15,CATSRDRVSGNTIYF,TGTGCCACCAGCAGAGACAGGGTCTCTGGAAACACCATATATTTT
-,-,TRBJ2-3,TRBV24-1,CATCNMELASDTDTQYF,TGTGCCACCTGCAATATGGAACTAGCTTCGGACACAGATACGCAGTATTTT
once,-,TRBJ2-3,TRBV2,CASNENESTDTQYF,TGTGCCAGCAATGAAAACGAGAGCACAGATACGCAGTATTTT
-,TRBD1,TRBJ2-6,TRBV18,CASSQGTGGSGANVLTF,TGTGCCAGCTCACAGGGGACAGGGGGCTCTGGGGCCAACGTCCTGACTTTC
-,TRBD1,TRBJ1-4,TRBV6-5,CASRRDRDEKLFF,TGTGCCAGCAGGAGGGACAGGGATGAAAAACTGTTTTTT
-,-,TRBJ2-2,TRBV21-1,CASSSFLHFPLMGQGAGELFF,TGTGCCAGCAGCTCTTTTCTACATTTCCCTTTGATGGGACAGGGCGCCGGGGAGCTGTTTTTT
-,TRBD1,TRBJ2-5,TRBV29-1,CSVGTGGLGETQYF,TGCAGCGTGGGGACAGGGGGTTTAGGAGAGACCCAGTACTTC
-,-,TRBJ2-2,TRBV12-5,CASEDDANTGELFF,TGTGCTAGTGAGGACGACGCGAACACCGGGGAGCTGTTTTTT
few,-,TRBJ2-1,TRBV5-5,CASSLVGFHNEQFF,TGTGCCAGCAGCTTGGTTGGGTTTCACAATGAGCAGTTCTTC
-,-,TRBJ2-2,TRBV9,CASSVAATGELFF,TGTGCCAGCAGCGTAGCAGCAACCGGGGAGCTGTTTTTT
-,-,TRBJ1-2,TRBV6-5,CASSYSSSGDGYTF,TGTGCCAGCAGTTACTCGAGTTCAGGGGATGGCTACACCTTC
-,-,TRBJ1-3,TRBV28,CASSSGTFSGNTIYF,TGTGCCAGCAGTTCAGGGACATTCTCTGGAAACACCATATATTTT
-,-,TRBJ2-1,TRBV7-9,CASSHTRDDEQFF,TGTGCCAGCAGCCACACCAGGGACGATGAGCAGTTCTTC
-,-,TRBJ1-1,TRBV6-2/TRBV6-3,CASSDRVEAFF,TGTGCCAGCAGCGACCGGGTTGAAGCTTTCTTT